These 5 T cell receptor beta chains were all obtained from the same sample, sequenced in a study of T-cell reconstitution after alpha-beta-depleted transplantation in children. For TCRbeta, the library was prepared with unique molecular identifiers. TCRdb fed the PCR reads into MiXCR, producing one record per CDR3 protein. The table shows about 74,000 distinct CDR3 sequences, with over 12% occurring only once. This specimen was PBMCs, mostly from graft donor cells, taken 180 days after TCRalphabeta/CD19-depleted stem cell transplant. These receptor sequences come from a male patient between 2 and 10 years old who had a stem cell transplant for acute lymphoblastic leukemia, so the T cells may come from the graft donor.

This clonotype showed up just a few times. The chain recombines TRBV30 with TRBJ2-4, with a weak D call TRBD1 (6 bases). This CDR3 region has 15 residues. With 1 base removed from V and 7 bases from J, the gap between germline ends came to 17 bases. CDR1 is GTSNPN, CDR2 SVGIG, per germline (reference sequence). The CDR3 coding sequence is TGTGCCTGGAGTGGGGACACCCTAGCCGGGAACATTCAGTACTTC. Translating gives CAWSGDTLAGNIQYF.

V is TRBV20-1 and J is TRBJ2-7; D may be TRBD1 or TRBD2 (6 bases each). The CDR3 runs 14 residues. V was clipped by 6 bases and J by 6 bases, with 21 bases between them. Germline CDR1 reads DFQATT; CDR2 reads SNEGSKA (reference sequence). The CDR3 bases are TGCAGTGCCCTAACCGGGACAAGGCGGGGCGAGCAGTACTTC. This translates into CSALTGTRRGEQYF.

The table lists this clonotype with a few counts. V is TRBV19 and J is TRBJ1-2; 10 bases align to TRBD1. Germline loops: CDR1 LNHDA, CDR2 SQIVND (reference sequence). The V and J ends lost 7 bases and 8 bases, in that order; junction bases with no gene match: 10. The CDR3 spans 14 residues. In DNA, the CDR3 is TGTGCCAGTAAGGGGGACAGGGGTAGAAGCGGCTACACCTTC. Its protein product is CASKGDRGRSGYTF.

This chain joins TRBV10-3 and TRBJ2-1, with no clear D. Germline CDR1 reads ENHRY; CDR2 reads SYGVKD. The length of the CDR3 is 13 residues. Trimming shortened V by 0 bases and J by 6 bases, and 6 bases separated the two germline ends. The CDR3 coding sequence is TGTGCCATCAGTGAGTCCCCTAGCAATGAGCAGTTCTTC. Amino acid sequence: CAISESPSNEQFF.

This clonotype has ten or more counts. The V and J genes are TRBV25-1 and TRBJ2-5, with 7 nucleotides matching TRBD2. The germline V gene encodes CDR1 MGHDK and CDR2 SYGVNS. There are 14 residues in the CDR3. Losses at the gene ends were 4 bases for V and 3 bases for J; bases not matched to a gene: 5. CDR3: CASSAGSGKETQYF. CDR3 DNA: TGTGCCAGCAGTGCAGGCAGCGGGAAAGAGACCCAGTACTTC.